This TCR beta chain was retrieved from a study of CD8+CD57+ T cells in acquired aplastic anemia. For CDR3 and TCR beta VDJ profiling, genomic DNA was the template used. TCRdb reanalysed the reads using MiXCR and keeps one entry per CDR3 protein. The data contain roughly 61,000 distinct CDR3 sequences, around 50% of them singletons. Sequencing was done on patients that had shown CD8+CD57+ cell expansion by flow cytometry. This clonotype was counted only a few times. The junction had 5 bases not matched to a gene; V was cut back by 6 bases and J by 4 bases. This CDR3 is 13 amino acids long. Germline V gene sequence: CDR1 LNHNV, CDR2 YYDKDF (reference sequence).

This chain joins TRBV15 and TRBJ1-2; TRBD1 matches 7 bases. Source material: sorted CD4+, CD8+, or CD8+CD57+ T cells (not recorded which) from PBMCs. This receptor was identified in a human donor with aplastic anemia. CDR3: CATREGAGYGYTF. CDR3 DNA sequence: TGTGCCACCAGGGAGGGGGCCGGCTATGGCTACACCTTC. The entire variable domain, with the rest obtained from reference TRBV15 and TRBJ1-2, is as follows: DAMVIQNPRYQVTQFGKPVTLSCSQTLNHNVMYWYQQKSSQAPKLLFHYYDKDFNNEADTPDNFQSRRPNTSFCFLDIRSPGLGDTAMYLCATREGAGYGYTFGSGTRLTVV.